This T cell receptor beta chain is from a study of breast tumors, draining lymph nodes, adjacent tissues. Study-wide results and caveats: Luminal-like breast cancer showed significantly greater tumor-nontumor repertoire similarity than basal-like breast cancer did. Findings are consistent with lymph node origin and intratumoral expansion of most tumor T cells. Tumor TCR diversity was below lymph nodes but above nontumor tissue.

This clonotype was counted ten times or more. The target antigen is unknown. TCRdb itself ran the multiplex PCR reads through MiXCR, one entry per CDR3 protein. The table has about 53,000 distinct CDR3 sequences, under 55% seen once. The sequence derives from a female donor with breast cancer. Some clones in this sample may be carry-over from other donors' samples. Input material: breast tumor tissue.

CDR3 sequence: CASRATSGRSYNEQFF. The CDR3 nucleotides are TGTGCCAGCAGGGCTACTAGCGGGAGGTCCTACAATGAGCAGTTCTTC. This chain links TRBV2 with TRBJ2-1, with 12 bases fitting TRBD2. The CDR3 has 16 residues. The V and J ends lost 6 bases and 1 base, in that order; junction bases with no gene match: 4. Per germline, CDR1 SNHLY and CDR2 FYNNEI.